The 10 T cell receptor beta chains below were found in one sample sequenced in a study of blood T cells in healthy people across ages. Using a J-beta primer mix together with a sample-barcoded 5' primer, a second PCR was run for about 6 to 11 cycles. TCRdb analysed the 5' RACE reads with MiXCR anew, one entry per CDR3 protein. The repertoire holds more than 800,000 distinct CDR3 sequences, with 25% to 35% as singletons. The material sequenced was blood. These receptors were taken from a woman of 80 years or more in good health.

The CDR3 DNA is TGTGCCAGCAGCTTAGGGGCTCGGGGACCCTCTGGGGCCAACGTCCTGACTTTC. It yields the protein CASSLGARGPSGANVLTF. The chain has TRBV7-8 and TRBJ2-6, with D perhaps being TRBD1 or TRBD2 (5 bases each). The CDR3 runs 18 residues. Deletions cut 1 base from V and 0 bases from J, with 13 bases between. Looked up from germline, CDR1 is SGHVS and CDR2 is FQNEAQ.

This clonotype was seen a single time. The junction differs from germline at one of its ends, possibly a read error. The chain combines TRBV28 with TRBJ2-7; 10 positions match TRBD1. The CDR3 is 14 amino acids. CDR1 MDHEN and CDR2 SYDVKM come from the germline V gene. The CDR3 region is CASLTTGGSHEQYF. For the CDR3, the DNA is TGTGCCAGCCTTACGACAGGGGGCTCCCACGAGCAGTACTTC.

There are many counts of this clonotype. V and J are TRBV20-1 and TRBJ2-7; 12 bases align to TRBD2. Germline lookup yields CDR1 DFQATT and CDR2 SNEGSKA (reference sequence). The J segment lost 2 bases and the V segment lost 3 bases, leaving 2 bases of the junction unmatched. This CDR3 has 14 residues. The CDR3 loop is CSASTSGGPYEQYF. DNA for the CDR3: TGCAGTGCTAGTACTAGCGGGGGGCCCTACGAGCAGTACTTC.

About this clonotype itself: A much larger clone is a single base away; this may be a read error. This sequence joins TRBV3-1 and TRBJ2-1; tentatively, D is TRBD1 (6 bases). Trimming removed 0 bases at V and 7 bases at J, with 16 bases between. Germline loops: CDR1 LGHDT, CDR2 YNNKEL (reference sequence). This CDR3 has 16 amino acids. The CDR3 loop reads CASSQDLWQGMNEQFF. The CDR3 DNA is TGTGCCAGCAGCCAAGATCTGTGGCAGGGGATGAATGAGCAGTTCTTC.

The chain is built from TRBV30 and TRBJ2-7, with 7 bases matching TRBD1. CDR1 and CDR2 from the germline V gene are GTSNPN and SVGIG (reference sequence). The CDR3 spans 16 residues. V was clipped by 4 bases and J by 7 bases; unmatched bases: 19. CDR3 sequence reads: CAWNEGTAQTYNEQYF. In DNA, the CDR3 is TGTGCCTGGAATGAGGGGACAGCACAAACCTACAATGAGCAGTACTTC.

Worth noting for this clonotype: A much larger clone lies one base from this, so it may be a read error. V gene TRBV6-2 or TRBV6-3 combines with J gene TRBJ2-1; a possible D gene is TRBD1 (5 bases). The CDR3 consists of 15 residues. Germline CDR1 MNHEY, CDR2 SVGEGT. The CDR3 region is CACSYDLGTRGEQFF. CDR3 in DNA: TGTGCCTGCAGTTACGATCTGGGAACAAGGGGTGAGCAGTTCTTC.

The V gene is TRBV29-1, the J gene TRBJ1-4; D is ambiguous. This CDR3 contains 13 residues. Trimming removed 5 bases from V and 8 bases from J, with 15 bases in between. Germline V gives CDR1 SQVTM, CDR2 ANQGSEA. CDR3 nucleotides: TGCAGCGTTCCGGGCCCCGGTAGGGAAAAACTGTTTTTT. Its protein is CSVPGPGREKLFF.

The sample holds many counts of this clonotype. The chain has TRBV20-1 and TRBJ2-5, with D perhaps given as TRBD1 or TRBD2 (7 bases each). This CDR3 region has 14 residues. Trimming took 6 bases from V and 5 from J, leaving 19 bases between them. Germline V gene lookup returns CDR1 DFQATT and CDR2 SNEGSKA (reference sequence). CDR3: CSAPSRGGYETQYF. The DNA for the CDR3 is TGCAGTGCCCCAAGCAGGGGGGGATACGAGACCCAGTACTTC.

V gene TRBV11-1 combines with J gene TRBJ1-5; D call uncertain. The CDR3 consists of 13 residues. The V gene lost 5 bases and the J gene lost 5 bases, with 10 bases spanning the gap. Germline CDR1 is SGHAT and CDR2 is FQDESV (reference sequence). The CDR3 is CASSHEMHQPQHF. In DNA, the CDR3 is TGTGCCAGCAGCCACGAAATGCATCAGCCCCAGCATTTT.

This clonotype has ten or more counts. This chain joins TRBV6-2 or TRBV6-3 and TRBJ2-4; 9 bases agree with TRBD2. Trimming took 6 bases from V and 7 from J; bases not matched to a gene: 19. The CDR3 is 18 residues long. The V gene's germline CDR1 is MNHEY and CDR2 SVGEGT. The chain's CDR3 is CASSDGGWAGGVHNIQYF. The CDR3 DNA reads TGTGCCAGCAGCGACGGTGGATGGGCGGGGGGGGTACATAACATTCAGTACTTC.